This T cell receptor beta chain emerged from a study of OX40 agonist ivuxolimab in advanced cancers. Findings and limits, study-wide: Within 6 weeks, CD4+ and CD8+ blood T cells expanded clonally at 0.1 to 3.0 mg/kg.

V lost 11 bases, J lost 0 bases, and 13 bases lay in between. The germline CDR1 and CDR2 sequences are MNHNY and SVGAGI (reference sequence). The CDR3 spans 14 residues. Profiling relied on immunoSEQ multiplex PCR, and the TCRdb table lists in-frame clones only, not all of them. The sample has about 64,000 clones, about 90% seen once. A note on this clone: The target antigen is unknown.

The material was CD4+ or CD8+ T cells sorted from blood, obtained in a trial of the OX40 agonist ivuxolimab. The gene calls are TRBV6-6 and TRBJ2-2, with unresolved D. The sequence came from an adult with an advanced solid tumor such as melanoma, head and neck, liver or kidney cancer. The CDR3 DNA sequence: TGTGCCGTGTCGGGCCCAGCGAACACCGGGGAGCTGTTTTTT. This encodes CAVSGPANTGELFF.